This entry lists 27 T cell receptor beta chains sequenced from one sample in a study of human T cells and chemical hapten exposure. TCRdb analysed the RACE reads with MiXCR anew, one entry per CDR3 protein. Found here are about 180,000 distinct CDR3 sequences, roughly 30% of them singletons; the top ten hold 2.9%. As for time point: pre-sensitization, week 0. Noted treatment: therapeutic diphenylcyclopropenone sensitization with weekly scalp DPC. The sequencing used whole blood, collected in connection with sensitization to the hapten diphenylcyclopropenone (DPC). The origin of the receptors is a woman aged 25 to 39 with alopecia areata. Some clones in this sample may be carry-over from other donors' samples.

In its sample, this clonotype was seen once. The rearrangement joins TRBV18 to TRBJ1-2; TRBD1 matches at 7 bases. V lost 5 bases, J lost 1 base, and 4 bases stayed unmatched. CDR3 size: 14 residues. Per the germline V gene, CDR1 is KGHSH and CDR2 is LQKENI. In nucleotides, the CDR3 is TGTGCCAGCTCAACAGGGGATCTTAACTATGGCTACACCTTC. It translates to CASSTGDLNYGYTF.

This clonotype was observed a handful of times. This sequence joins TRBV30 and TRBJ1-1, with D uncertain. Germline CDR1 and CDR2: GTSNPN and SVGIG (reference sequence). V dropped 3 bases and J dropped 2 bases, with 10 bases sitting between them. The CDR3 has 13 amino acids. The CDR3 nucleotides are TGTGCCTGGAGGGTGACGGATAACACTGAAGCTTTCTTT. Translation: CAWRVTDNTEAFF.

This clonotype was observed a few times. The V call is TRBV29-1, the J call TRBJ2-1, with 8 bases lining up with TRBD1. The germline gives CDR1 SQVTM, CDR2 ANQGSEA. This CDR3 has 13 residues. V gave up 4 bases and J gave up 2 bases; unmatched junction bases: 1. The CDR3: CSVAGGAYNEQFF. The DNA for the CDR3 is TGCAGCGTTGCAGGGGGCGCCTACAATGAGCAGTTCTTC.

V is TRBV13 and J is TRBJ2-3; 13 positions match TRBD2. Germline V gene sequence: CDR1 PRHDT, CDR2 FYEKMQ (reference sequence). J gave up 1 base and V 4 bases, and 11 bases lay outside the gene matches. This CDR3 is built from 19 residues. The CDR3 DNA sequence: TGTGCCAGCAGCTCAGCCCCCCTGACTAGCGGGGGGCGCACAGATACGCAGTATTTT. Translation: CASSSAPLTSGGRTDTQYF. Full variable domain (missing parts from reference TRBV13 and TRBJ2-3): AAGVIQSPRHLIKEKRETATLKCYPIPRHDTVYWYQQGPGQDPQFLISFYEKMQSDKGSIPDRFSAQQFSDYHSELNMSSLELGDSALYFCASSSAPLTSGGRTDTQYFGPGTRLTVL.

This clonotype was counted a few times. The CDR3 sequence: CSVEEGGGAYETQYF. The CDR3 DNA is TGCAGCGTTGAAGAAGGTGGGGGCGCGTATGAGACCCAGTACTTC. V usage is TRBV29-1 and J usage is TRBJ2-5; D is possibly TRBD1 (6 bases). Per germline, CDR1 SQVTM and CDR2 ANQGSEA. Trimming removed 0 bases from V and 5 bases from J, with 16 bases in between. The CDR3 is 15 amino acids.

The table lists this clonotype with a few counts. This chain links TRBV7-9 with TRBJ2-3, with unresolved D. V was trimmed by 5 bases and J by 2 bases, leaving 11 bases between them. The CDR3 loop spans 14 amino acids. CDR1 and CDR2 (germline): SEHNR, FQNEAQ (reference sequence). The DNA of the CDR3 is TGTGCCAGCAGCGAAGGGCAGTACACAGATACGCAGTATTTT. Amino acid sequence: CASSEGQYTDTQYF.

This clonotype was seen a handful of times. The chain has TRBV4-1 and TRBJ1-1; 10 bases line up with TRBD1. Per the germline V gene, CDR1 is MGHRA and CDR2 is YSYEKL. J lost 5 bases, V lost 6 bases, and 9 bases had no gene match. The CDR3 contains 15 residues. CDR3 loop: CASSLDRDRGTEAFF. The CDR3 DNA reads as TGCGCCAGCAGTCTGGACCGGGACAGGGGAACTGAAGCTTTCTTT.

This chain joins TRBV12-3 or TRBV12-4 and TRBJ2-1; 9 nucleotides align to TRBD1. The CDR3 runs to 13 residues. The V gene end was trimmed by 0 bases and the J gene end by 11 bases; junction bases not matched to a gene: 2. CDR3 loop: CASSLAGQGKQFF. The CDR3 bases are TGTGCCAGCAGTTTAGCGGGACAGGGTAAGCAGTTCTTC.

This clonotype occurred a few times. The chain links TRBV10-3 to TRBJ2-7, with D perhaps matching TRBD1 (5 bases). The CDR3 is made up of 15 amino acids. V was shortened by 0 bases and J by 4 bases, with 13 bases between the two germline ends. Looked up from germline, CDR1 is ENHRY and CDR2 is SYGVKD. The CDR3 protein is CAISESFTGVYEQYF. The DNA of the CDR3 is TGTGCCATCAGTGAGTCGTTTACAGGCGTTTACGAGCAGTACTTC.

The table lists this clonotype with a few counts. The chain employs TRBV4-2 and TRBJ1-4; TRBD1 agrees at 8 bases. CDR1 and CDR2 from the germline V gene are LGHNA and YNFKEQ. V lost 0 bases, J lost 8 bases, and 8 bases stayed unmatched. The CDR3 has 16 residues. CDR3 in amino acids: CASSQDFSDRVEKLFF. CDR3 coding DNA: TGTGCCAGCAGCCAAGATTTTTCGGACAGGGTAGAAAAACTGTTTTTT.

The rearrangement links TRBV28 to TRBJ2-1, with D possibly TRBD1 on 5 matching bases. V lost 8 bases, J lost 0 bases, and 14 bases lay in between. Germline loops: CDR1 MDHEN, CDR2 SYDVKM. The CDR3 spans 15 residues. The CDR3 reads CASQHRSDSYNEQFF. CDR3 bases: TGTGCCAGCCAACACAGGTCCGACTCCTACAATGAGCAGTTCTTC.

This clonotype was counted a few times. CDR3 loop: CASTPQGAGAGWTEAFF. The CDR3, as DNA: TGTGCCAGCACCCCACAGGGTGCAGGGGCAGGGTGGACTGAAGCTTTCTTT. The rearrangement links TRBV27 to TRBJ1-1, with D perhaps matching TRBD1 (6 bases). Germline V gives CDR1 MNHEY, CDR2 SMNVEV (reference sequence). The V and J ends lost 7 bases and 5 bases respectively, with 26 bases between them. CDR3 length: 17 residues.

The rearrangement uses TRBV28 and TRBJ2-7; no clear D. In germline, CDR1 is MDHEN, CDR2 SYDVKM. The V and J ends lost 2 bases and 2 bases respectively, with 7 bases between them. This CDR3 has 13 amino acids. The CDR3, as DNA: TGTGCCAGCAGTTTAGGTTCTACCTACGAGCAGTACTTC. It encodes CASSLGSTYEQYF.

The chain couples TRBV20-1 to TRBJ2-4; D possibly matches TRBD1 or TRBD2 (5 bases each). The CDR3 consists of 14 residues. V shed 0 bases and J shed 1 base, with 7 bases lying between them. The germline CDR1 and CDR2 sequences are DFQATT and SNEGSKA (reference sequence). The DNA of the CDR3 is TGCAGTGCTAGAGATGGGACCGCCAAAAACATTCAGTACTTC. It yields the protein CSARDGTAKNIQYF.

In its sample, this clonotype was seen a few times. V gene TRBV27 combines with J gene TRBJ2-7; 8 positions match TRBD2. J lost 2 bases, V lost 2 bases, and 2 bases had no gene match. CDR3 length: 14 residues. Germline assignment: CDR1 MNHEY and CDR2 SMNVEV (reference sequence). CDR3 protein: CASSLTSGPYEQYF. The CDR3 DNA reads TGTGCCAGCAGTTTAACTAGCGGCCCCTACGAGCAGTACTTC.

The chain has TRBV20-1 and TRBJ2-7; TRBD2 aligns across 7 bases. The CDR3 is 13 residues long. Per the germline V gene, CDR1 is DFQATT and CDR2 is SNEGSKA (reference sequence). Trimming removed 2 bases from V and 2 bases from J; junction bases left unmatched: 3. The CDR3, as DNA: TGCAGTGCTAGACCGGGGGGACCCTACGAGCAGTACTTC. Residues: CSARPGGPYEQYF.

This chain links TRBV6-2 or TRBV6-3 with TRBJ1-1, with D hard to call. The CDR3 sequence is 12 residues long. Germline lookup yields CDR1 MNHEY and CDR2 SVGEGT. V lost 4 bases, J lost 7 bases, and 10 bases lay in between. The DNA for the CDR3 is TGTGCCAGCAGTTTGGCTTGGAGTGAAGCTTTCTTT. It codes for CASSLAWSEAFF.

The CDR3 sequence is CASRQDREGGYTF. In DNA form, the CDR3 reads TGTGCCAGCAGACAGGACAGGGAGGGAGGCTACACCTTC. V and J are TRBV6-5 and TRBJ1-2, with 8 bases fitting TRBD1. Trimming at V came to 6 bases and at J to 8 bases, leaving 8 bases not matched to a gene. Per the germline V gene, CDR1 is MNHEY and CDR2 is SVGAGI. The CDR3 sequence is 13 residues long.

The DNA of the CDR3 is TGCGCCAGCAGCCCTGGCAGGGATTTGACAGATACGCAGTATTTT. Protein product: CASSPGRDLTDTQYF. This chain connects TRBV5-1 to TRBJ2-3; D is perhaps TRBD1 (5 bases). There are 15 residues in the CDR3. The V end was cut by 4 bases, the J end by 3 bases, with 15 bases between. In germline, CDR1 is SGHRS, CDR2 YFSETQ.

This clonotype was counted between two and nine times. This chain connects TRBV20-1 to TRBJ1-1; the D is unclear. V lost 1 base, J lost 1 base, and 16 bases lay in between. The CDR3 loop spans 16 amino acids. The germline gives CDR1 DFQATT, CDR2 SNEGSKA (reference sequence). This chain's CDR3 is CSARVPAKVGNTEAFF. The CDR3 coding sequence is TGCAGTGCTAGAGTCCCAGCTAAAGTAGGGAACACTGAAGCTTTCTTT.

The CDR3 region has the DNA TGCAGCGTTGAAGTCACTACTAGTTACTCCTACAATGAGCAGTTCTTC. Amino acid sequence: CSVEVTTSYSYNEQFF. The genes are TRBV29-1 and TRBJ2-1; a possible D gene is TRBD2 (5 bases). Germline V gene lookup returns CDR1 SQVTM and CDR2 ANQGSEA. With 1 base removed from V and 0 bases from J, the gap between germline ends came to 13 bases. This CDR3 has 16 amino acids.

V and J are TRBV6-5 and TRBJ1-4, with TRBD1 as a possible D gene (6 bases). CDR3 size: 13 residues. Trimming left V 6 bases short and J 5 bases short, with 10 bases between. CDR1 is MNHEY and CDR2 is SVGAGI in the germline V gene. The CDR3 spells CASRQGLNEKLFF. Written as DNA, the CDR3 is TGTGCCAGCAGACAGGGCTTAAATGAAAAACTGTTTTTT.

This clonotype was seen a few times. The V and J genes are TRBV5-1 and TRBJ2-3, with D maybe TRBD2 (6 bases). Germline V gene data show CDR1 as SGHRS and CDR2 as YFSETQ. The CDR3 runs to 15 residues. The V end was cut by 1 base, the J end by 1 base, with 10 bases between. CDR3 nucleotide sequence: TGCGCCAGCAGCTTGTGGGCTAGCGGCACAGATACGCAGTATTTT. Amino acids: CASSLWASGTDTQYF.

This clonotype appeared a few times. This sequence joins TRBV4-1 and TRBJ2-7; 10 bases map to TRBD1. This CDR3 spans 13 amino acids. V dropped 5 bases and J dropped 6; count of bases not matched to a gene: 4. The germline gives CDR1 MGHRA, CDR2 YSYEKL. The CDR3 is CASSSRQGAEQYF. CDR3 nucleotide sequence: TGCGCCAGCAGCTCTAGACAGGGGGCCGAGCAGTACTTC.

This clonotype was found a few times. CDR3 amino acids: CASGLGGQVDGYTF. CDR3 nucleotide sequence: TGTGCCAGCGGTCTTGGGGGACAGGTTGATGGCTACACCTTC. V usage is TRBV28 and J usage is TRBJ1-2; 8 bases are shared with TRBD1. CDR3 length: 14 residues. CDR1 is MDHEN, CDR2 SYDVKM, per germline. Germline trimming cut 8 bases from V and 6 bases from J; bases unmatched to any gene: 11.

J is TRBJ1-5 and V is TRBV15, with D perhaps TRBD1 (5 bases). This CDR3 contains 14 residues. V dropped 4 bases and J dropped 9 bases, with 16 bases sitting between them. Per the germline V gene, CDR1 is LNHNV and CDR2 is YYDKDF (reference sequence). The CDR3 region is CATSTRQIEGPQHF. CDR3 coding DNA: TGTGCCACCAGCACTCGACAGATAGAAGGGCCCCAGCATTTT.

The rearrangement links TRBV20-1 to TRBJ1-2; D might be TRBD1 (5 bases). This CDR3 contains 14 residues. V was pared by 6 bases and J by 2 bases, with 16 bases between. Germline lookup yields CDR1 DFQATT and CDR2 SNEGSKA (reference sequence). As DNA, the CDR3 is TGCAGTGCCATTCCTATCCAGGGAAACTATGGCTACACCTTC. Protein sequence: CSAIPIQGNYGYTF.